The 20 T cell receptor beta chains in this list originate from one sample, sequenced in a study of molecular identifiers for immune sequencing clone quantification. Each CDR3 protein gets one entry after TCRdb re-called the PCR reads with MiXCR. Of about half a million distinct CDR3 sequences in the sample, roughly 23% are singletons; the top ten hold under 0.85%. Sample: naive CD8+ T cells from blood, with Jurkat cell RNA spiked in. Regarding subset: FACS-sorted CD8+CD4-CCR7+CD45RA+ naive T cells. The receptors come from a human donor in good health. Some libraries in this study had Jurkat cell RNA spiked in.

The genes are TRBV28 and TRBJ2-5; TRBD1 matches 7 bases. The ends lost 5 bases at V and 3 bases at J; junction bases unmatched: 6. CDR1 and CDR2 from the germline V gene are MDHEN and SYDVKM. There are 14 residues in the CDR3. CDR3 DNA: TGTGCCAGCAGTGAGACAGGGATTGAAGAGACCCAGTACTTC. Encoded protein: CASSETGIEETQYF.

This rearrangement joins TRBV24-1 to TRBJ2-1; TRBD1 or TRBD2 may be the D gene (5 bases each). V was clipped by 2 bases and J by 6 bases, with 7 bases between them. Germline loops: CDR1 KGHDR, CDR2 SFDVKD. The CDR3 is 13 residues long. The CDR3 reads CATSDWDGNEQFF. The CDR3 DNA reads as TGTGCCACCAGTGATTGGGACGGCAATGAGCAGTTCTTC.

This clonotype was seen a handful of times. The J gene is TRBJ2-7, the V gene TRBV20-1; 9 nucleotides line up with TRBD2. This CDR3 has 14 amino acids. The germline V gene encodes CDR1 DFQATT and CDR2 SNEGSKA (reference sequence). V lost 5 bases and J lost 2; bases outside the gene matches: 7. The CDR3 DNA follows: TGCAGTGCTCCGCCTCTAGCGGGAACCTACGAGCAGTACTTC. Protein product: CSAPPLAGTYEQYF.

This clonotype was counted at least ten times. The rearrangement joins TRBV4-1 to TRBJ2-3; D is uncertain. The germline gives CDR1 MGHRA, CDR2 YSYEKL. The CDR3 runs 16 residues. Deletions cut 5 bases from V and 2 bases from J, with 17 bases between. CDR3 DNA: TGCGCCAGCAGCTCCCTTTCTGAGCTCTACACAGATACGCAGTATTTT. Its translation is CASSSLSELYTDTQYF.

The chain links TRBV4-3 to TRBJ2-3, with 7 positions matching TRBD2. The V and J ends lost 0 bases and 1 base, in that order; junction bases with no gene match: 7. This CDR3 contains 17 residues. Germline CDR1 LGHNA, CDR2 YSLEER. CDR3 nucleotide sequence: TGCGCCAGCAGCCAAGATCGGCGGGGAGGGGGCACAGATACGCAGTATTTT. Translating it yields CASSQDRRGGGTDTQYF.

Concerning this clonotype itself: The conserved phenylalanine or tryptophan is not found at the CDR3 terminus, so this likely reflects a read error. The chain links TRBV7-9 to TRBJ1-2; no firm D call. The CDR3 totals 14 residues. Deletions cut 0 bases from V and 4 bases from J, with 9 bases between. CDR1 and CDR2 (germline): SEHNR, FQNEAQ (reference sequence). CDR3 nucleotide sequence: TGTGCCAGCAGCTTAGCGTGGCAGATCTATGGCTACACCCTC. Its protein is CASSLAWQIYGYTL.

This clonotype was seen more than once but under ten times. The rearrangement joins TRBV14 to TRBJ2-1; 12 bases are a match to TRBD2. Per germline, CDR1 SGHDN and CDR2 FVKESK. The CDR3 is 15 amino acids. V was pared by 5 bases and J by 5 bases, with 4 bases of the junction left unmatched. The CDR3 sequence: CASSRLAGGHNEQFF. In DNA form, the CDR3 reads TGTGCCAGCAGCAGGCTAGCGGGGGGGCACAATGAGCAGTTCTTC.

The rearrangement joins TRBV6-5 to TRBJ2-7; tentatively, D is TRBD2 (7 bases). Trimming took off 6 bases at V and 1 base at J, with 22 bases between the two ends. CDR3 length: 17 amino acids. The germline V gene has CDR1 MNHEY and CDR2 SVGAGI. The CDR3 nucleotides are TGTGCCAGCAGACCCCTACGGGGGCGGGAGCGGTCCTACGAGCAGTACTTC. As protein: CASRPLRGRERSYEQYF.

This clonotype was counted ten times or more. The chain is built from TRBV29-1 and TRBJ2-7; D is perhaps TRBD1 (6 bases). This CDR3 has 15 residues. V shed 0 bases and J shed 3 bases, with 15 bases lying between them. CDR1 SQVTM and CDR2 ANQGSEA come from the germline V gene. The CDR3 here is CSVEDLAGAHYEQYF. The DNA for the CDR3 is TGCAGCGTTGAAGATCTGGCAGGGGCACACTACGAGCAGTACTTC.

Notes on this clonotype: This sequence may be a read error, since a much larger clone differs from it by one base. This chain uses TRBV12-3 or TRBV12-4 with TRBJ2-7; 9 positions match TRBD1. The CDR3 has 11 amino acids. CDR3 region: CASGLGDRVSF. The DNA of the CDR3 is TGTGCCAGCGGTCTAGGGGACAGGGTATCGTTC.

At least ten counts were recorded for this clonotype. The J gene is TRBJ2-2, the V gene TRBV9, with a tentative D call TRBD1 (6 bases). V lost 0 bases and J lost 0, with 6 bases in between. The CDR3 has 15 residues. CDR1 is SGDLS and CDR2 is YYNGEE in the germline V gene. This CDR3 is CASSVGTANTGELFF. The CDR3 DNA is TGTGCCAGCAGCGTAGGGACAGCGAACACCGGGGAGCTGTTTTTT.

This clonotype has more than one count but fewer than ten. The V call is TRBV11-2, the J call TRBJ2-7, with D maybe TRBD2 (7 bases). V lost 5 bases and J lost 1, with 21 bases in between. The germline CDR1 and CDR2 sequences are SGHAT and FQNNGV. The CDR3 is made up of 17 amino acids. CDR3 sequence (DNA): TGTGCCAGCAGCCCAAGGGGGGGGGGCTTACCGTCCTACGAGCAGTACTTC. It encodes CASSPRGGGLPSYEQYF.

This rearrangement joins TRBV20-1 to TRBJ2-1; the D gene is possibly TRBD2 (6 bases). The CDR3 is 14 residues long. CDR1 and CDR2 (germline): DFQATT, SNEGSKA (reference sequence). The ends were cut back, 0 bases at V and 4 bases at J, with 10 bases in the middle. The chain's CDR3 is CSARERGPYNEQFF. The DNA of the CDR3 is TGCAGTGCTAGAGAGCGGGGCCCATACAATGAGCAGTTCTTC.

This clonotype was seen ten or more times. The chain couples TRBV29-1 to TRBJ2-3; TRBD2 agrees at 14 bases. With 6 bases clipped from V and 6 bases from J, the junction kept 14 bases outside the gene matches. Germline assignment: CDR1 SQVTM and CDR2 ANQGSEA. The CDR3 is 17 residues long. The DNA of the CDR3 is TGCAGCGTCATCGGACTAGCGGGAGGAGGAGGAGGGGATACGCAGTATTTT. Translated, it gives CSVIGLAGGGGGDTQYF.

The sample holds one count of this clonotype. The junction departs from the called germline gene at one end, perhaps through a read error. The V and J genes are TRBV7-7 and TRBJ2-1; 7 nucleotides align to TRBD2. Germline V gene lookup returns CDR1 SSHAT and CDR2 FNYEAQ (reference sequence). This CDR3 is built from 16 residues. The CDR3 loop reads CASRPSAGRAGSEQFF. CDR3 bases: TGTGCTAGCAGACCATCGGCTGGGAGGGCCGGGAGTGAGCAGTTCTTC.

The V gene is TRBV19, the J gene TRBJ1-1, with D perhaps TRBD1 (6 bases). Per germline, CDR1 LNHDA and CDR2 SQIVND (reference sequence). The CDR3 length is 16 residues. Between the trimmed V and J ends, which lost 6 bases and 2 bases, there was a span of 19 bases. The CDR3 nucleotides are TGTGCCAGTAGGAAAGATCCCGCAGGGGTTAACACTGAAGCTTTCTTT. This gives the protein CASRKDPAGVNTEAFF.

This clonotype was recorded many times. V gene TRBV30 combines with J gene TRBJ2-1; D is perhaps TRBD1 (6 bases). Germline V gives CDR1 GTSNPN, CDR2 SVGIG (reference sequence). This CDR3 is built from 12 residues. Trimming pared 4 bases from V and 9 bases from J, leaving 13 bases between. CDR3 sequence: CAWNPGQSEQFF. The CDR3 nucleotides read TGTGCCTGGAATCCGGGACAAAGTGAGCAGTTCTTC. The full variable domain, completed using reference TRBV30 and TRBJ2-1, is SQTIHQWPATLVQPVGSPLSLECTVEGTSNPNLYWYRQAAGRGLQLLFYSVGIGQISSEVPQNLSASRPQDRQFILSSKKLLLSDSGFYLCAWNPGQSEQFFGPGTRLTVL.

This clonotype was detected a few times. The J gene is TRBJ2-1, the V gene TRBV6-2 or TRBV6-3; D is tentatively TRBD1 or TRBD2 (5 bases each). Deletions cut 8 bases from V and 1 base from J, with 18 bases between. CDR1 and CDR2 from the germline V gene are MNHEY and SVGEGT. This CDR3 spans 16 amino acids. The CDR3 here is CASGMDFGASYNEQFF. As DNA, the CDR3 is TGTGCCAGCGGGATGGATTTCGGGGCATCCTACAATGAGCAGTTCTTC.

The chain carries TRBV30 and TRBJ2-2; either TRBD1 or TRBD2 may fit D (5 bases each). V lost 2 bases and J 6 bases, leaving 10 bases between the germline ends. This CDR3 comprises 13 residues. CDR1 GTSNPN and CDR2 SVGIG come from the germline V gene (reference sequence). This CDR3 is CAWSLGVPGELFF. In DNA, the CDR3 is TGTGCCTGGAGTTTGGGGGTCCCCGGGGAGCTGTTTTTT.

Comment on this clonotype: A much larger clone lies one base from this, so it may be a read error. The CDR3 end shows no conserved phenylalanine or tryptophan, and so a read error is likely. The V gene is TRBV12-3 or TRBV12-4, the J gene TRBJ2-3, with D perhaps TRBD1 (5 bases). CDR3 length: 17 residues. The ends were cut back, 6 bases at V and 4 bases at J, with 23 bases in the middle. This CDR3 reads CASRLRLGPRRADTQYL. The CDR3 coding sequence is TGTGCCAGCAGGCTCCGGCTGGGTCCCCGCAGGGCAGATACGCAGTATCTT.